This passage covers 25 T cell receptor beta chains from one sample sequenced in a study of blood T cells in healthy people across ages (dated by TCRdb to 2014 to 2015). Receptors were amplified or captured by 5' RACE. Data came from an Illumina HiSeq 2500. A second 7 to 11 cycle PCR used a sample-barcoded 5' primer and a J-beta primer mix. TCRdb reworked the public reads: Q25 trimming with fastp, MiXCR clone assembly, productive beta chains retained. Each entry merges the rows of one CDR3 protein and shows their most common DNA and genes. The sample contains over a million distinct CDR3 sequences, almost 60% of them found a single time. The biggest ten clones account for more than 6% of the sample. The sequencing sample was made of blood. The origin of the receptors is a man between 18 and 29 years old in good health.

The chain uses TRBV3-1 and TRBJ2-7, with a tentative D call TRBD1 (5 bases). CDR1 is LGHDT, CDR2 YNNKEL, per germline (reference sequence). The CDR3 contains 14 residues. V lost 2 bases to trimming and J lost 2 bases, with 10 bases between them. As DNA, the CDR3 is TGTGCCAGCAGCCAATCGGACATAGCCTACGAGCAGTACTTC. Translating it yields CASSQSDIAYEQYF.

Only a few counts were recorded for this clonotype. This chain uses TRBV28 with TRBJ2-5, with TRBD1 matching over 7 bases. V lost 8 bases, J lost 7 bases, and 10 bases stayed unmatched. The CDR3 covers 13 residues. The V gene's germline CDR1 is MDHEN and CDR2 SYDVKM. The CDR3 sequence is CASQPTGTRTQYF. The CDR3 DNA reads as TGTGCCAGCCAACCGACAGGGACGAGGACCCAGTACTTC.

The chain joins TRBV12-3 or TRBV12-4 to TRBJ2-3; D is possibly TRBD2 (5 bases). Trimming shortened V by 4 bases and J by 4 bases, and 12 bases separated the two germline ends. CDR3 length: 14 residues. The CDR3 DNA sequence: TGTGCCAGCAGTTGGACCGAGGGAGCAGATACGCAGTATTTT. This encodes CASSWTEGADTQYF.

The chain recombines TRBV2 with TRBJ2-1, with TRBD2 matching over 14 bases. The CDR3 spans 17 residues. CDR1 and CDR2 from the germline V gene are SNHLY and FYNNEI. Losses at the gene ends were 7 bases for V and 4 bases for J; bases not matched to a gene: 9. The CDR3 DNA reads as TGTGCCAGCAACCGACTAGCGGGAGGGCCCCGTTACAATGAGCAGTTCTTC. This sequence encodes CASNRLAGGPRYNEQFF. Looking up the rest from reference TRBV2 and TRBJ2-1 gives the full variable domain: EPEVTQTPSHQVTQMGQEVILRCVPISNHLYFYWYRQILGQKVEFLVSFYNNEISEKSEIFDDQFSVERPDGSNFTLKIRSTKLEDSAMYFCASNRLAGGPRYNEQFFGPGTRLTVL.

Only a few counts were recorded for this clonotype. This chain joins TRBV5-1 and TRBJ1-1; D uncertain. The CDR3 covers 14 residues. CDR1 and CDR2 from the germline V gene are SGHRS and YFSETQ. V was pared by 0 bases and J by 5 bases, with 11 bases between. The CDR3 is CASSLEQFGTEAFF. The CDR3 coding sequence is TGCGCCAGCAGCTTGGAACAGTTTGGGACTGAAGCTTTCTTT.

Only a few counts were recorded for this clonotype. The V gene is TRBV29-1, the J gene TRBJ2-7; 10 nucleotides align to TRBD2. This CDR3 contains 14 residues. Losses at the gene ends were 4 bases for V and 3 bases for J; bases not matched to a gene: 6. Germline V gives CDR1 SQVTM, CDR2 ANQGSEA. In DNA form, the CDR3 reads TGCAGCGTTGGTTGGACTAGCGGCCGCTACGAGCAGTACTTC. The encoded protein is CSVGWTSGRYEQYF.

V usage is TRBV12-3 or TRBV12-4 and J usage is TRBJ2-1, with TRBD2 as a possible D gene (7 bases). Trimming removed 4 bases from V and 5 bases from J, with 18 bases in between. The CDR3 length is 16 residues. The chain's CDR3 is CASSSVPGGFHNEQFF. DNA for the CDR3: TGTGCCAGCAGTTCGGTACCGGGGGGCTTCCACAATGAGCAGTTCTTC.

V gene TRBV7-6 combines with J gene TRBJ2-1; TRBD2 might be the D (6 bases). The CDR3 covers 16 residues. V lost 0 bases and J lost 0, with 9 bases in between. Germline lookup yields CDR1 SGHVS and CDR2 FNYEAQ. CDR3 coding DNA: TGTGCCAGCAGCTTAGCGACGACTAGCTCCTACAATGAGCAGTTCTTC. Protein sequence: CASSLATTSSYNEQFF.

The V and J genes are TRBV5-1 and TRBJ2-2, with 10 bases fitting TRBD1. Looked up from germline, CDR1 is SGHRS and CDR2 is YFSETQ. CDR3 length equals 16 residues. V gave up 2 bases and J gave up 3 bases; unmatched junction bases: 4. The CDR3 is CASSFFGTGDTGELFF. CDR3 DNA sequence: TGCGCCAGCAGCTTTTTCGGGACAGGGGACACCGGGGAGCTGTTTTTT.

In its sample, this clonotype was seen a few times. The chain carries TRBV20-1 and TRBJ2-7; D gene ambiguous. CDR1 is DFQATT and CDR2 is SNEGSKA in the germline V gene (reference sequence). Trimming cost V 4 bases and J 0 bases, with 7 bases left between them. This CDR3 comprises 12 residues. The CDR3 DNA reads TGCAGTGCTATCGCCAGCTCCTACGAGCAGTACTTC. This encodes CSAIASSYEQYF.

This clonotype was counted only a few times. V gene TRBV27 combines with J gene TRBJ2-4, with 14 bases aligning to TRBD2. TRBJ2-7 explains the end of the DNA better; the J call may be wrong. Germline values: CDR1 MNHEY, CDR2 SMNVEV (reference sequence). The CDR3 loop spans 15 amino acids. This chain's CDR3 is CASSLTSGGGYEQYF. The CDR3 DNA sequence: TGTGCCAGCAGTCTGACTAGCGGGGGGGGCTACGAGCAGTACTTC.

This sequence joins TRBV4-1 and TRBJ2-2, with a tentative D call TRBD1 (6 bases). This CDR3 contains 16 residues. Trimming stripped 4 bases from V and 2 bases from J, with 14 bases between. Germline CDR1 reads MGHRA; CDR2 reads YSYEKL. In DNA form, the CDR3 reads TGCGCCAGCAGCCCTGCCGGGACAAGTAACACCGGGGAGCTGTTTTTT. Translating gives CASSPAGTSNTGELFF.

This chain links TRBV6-2 or TRBV6-3 with TRBJ1-5, with a weak D call TRBD1 (6 bases). From germline, CDR1 is MNHEY and CDR2 SVGEGT. Trimming removed 5 bases at V and 6 bases at J, with 20 bases between. CDR3 length equals 16 residues. The CDR3 spells CASSLAGERGGQPQHF. The CDR3 region has the DNA TGTGCCAGCAGTCTCGCGGGAGAACGAGGGGGTCAGCCCCAGCATTTT.

The chain is built from TRBV9 and TRBJ2-1; D gene ambiguous. There are 13 residues in the CDR3. V lost 3 bases, J lost 6 bases, and 10 bases lay in between. The germline gives CDR1 SGDLS, CDR2 YYNGEE. CDR3 in DNA: TGTGCCAGCAGCGATCCGTCGTCCAATGAGCAGTTCTTC. Translated, it gives CASSDPSSNEQFF.

This clonotype was counted many times. The rearrangement uses TRBV9 and TRBJ1-2; D uncertain. The CDR3 covers 13 residues. Per the germline V gene, CDR1 is SGDLS and CDR2 is YYNGEE. V was clipped by 0 bases and J by 2 bases, with 5 bases between them. The CDR3 is CASSVEDNYGYTF. The DNA for the CDR3 is TGTGCCAGCAGCGTAGAGGACAACTATGGCTACACCTTC.

V usage is TRBV6-6 and J usage is TRBJ1-1, with D maybe TRBD1 (5 bases). The CDR3 is 15 residues long. V lost 0 bases to trimming and J lost 3 bases, with 11 bases between them. The germline V gene has CDR1 MNHNY and CDR2 SVGAGI (reference sequence). CDR3 bases: TGTGCCAGCAGTTACTCGGGGGATCTCGACACTGAAGCTTTCTTT. Translating gives CASSYSGDLDTEAFF.

The chain combines TRBV12-3 or TRBV12-4 with TRBJ2-7, with D tentatively TRBD1 (5 bases). V was trimmed by 1 base and J by 0 bases, leaving 10 bases between them. This CDR3 spans 15 amino acids. The CDR3 DNA follows: TGTGCCAGCAGTTTAGATGTGACAGCCTCCTACGAGCAGTACTTC. It specifies CASSLDVTASYEQYF.

In this sample, this clonotype turned up a few times. The rearrangement joins TRBV13 to TRBJ2-1, with D possibly TRBD2 on 6 matching bases. The J call may be incorrect, as the DNA end agrees better with TRBJ2-7. The CDR3 covers 17 residues. Germline values: CDR1 PRHDT, CDR2 FYEKMQ (reference sequence). CDR3 bases: TGTGCCAGCAGCAAGACTAGATGGATAAGCTCCTACAATGAGCAGTACTTC. This gives the protein CASSKTRWISSYNEQYF.

The V gene is TRBV4-2, the J gene TRBJ2-2; TRBD2 agrees at 11 bases. The CDR3 is 17 residues long. Germline CDR1 reads LGHNA; CDR2 reads YNFKEQ. V dropped 8 bases and J dropped 2; count of bases not matched to a gene: 10. This CDR3 reads CASGAGTSGYNTGELFF. CDR3 sequence (DNA): TGTGCCAGCGGCGCCGGGACTAGCGGCTATAACACCGGGGAGCTGTTTTTT.

This rearrangement joins TRBV27 to TRBJ2-1; a weak D match, TRBD1 (5 bases). Germline-derived CDR1 and CDR2 are MNHEY and SMNVEV (reference sequence). This CDR3 contains 14 residues. V lost 0 bases to trimming and J lost 2 bases, with 5 bases between them. The CDR3 loop is CASSLSDTYNEQFF. As DNA, the CDR3 is TGTGCCAGCAGTTTATCGGACACCTACAATGAGCAGTTCTTC.

V usage is TRBV7-2 and J usage is TRBJ1-6; possible D gene TRBD1, 6 bases. CDR1 SGHTA and CDR2 FQGNSA come from the germline V gene. Trimming cost V 5 bases and J 9 bases, with 8 bases left between them. This CDR3 region has 12 residues. In nucleotides, the CDR3 is TGTGCCAGCAGCGTACAGGGTTCACCCCTCCACTTT. This sequence encodes CASSVQGSPLHF.

About this clonotype itself: The junction departs from germline at one end; a sequencing error may be responsible. V usage is TRBV7-9 and J usage is TRBJ1-6, with 11 bases matching TRBD1. The CDR3 loop spans 15 amino acids. Germline assignment: CDR1 SEHNR and CDR2 FQNEAQ (reference sequence). The CDR3 here is CASSQDGTGGGPLHF. The CDR3 nucleotides read TGCGCCAGCAGCCAAGATGGGACAGGGGGGGGACCCCTCCACTTT.

V is TRBV2 and J is TRBJ2-4; TRBD1 is a possible D gene (6 bases). Trimming stripped 3 bases from V and 0 bases from J, with 15 bases between. The CDR3 runs to 17 residues. CDR1 and CDR2 (germline): SNHLY, FYNNEI. The CDR3 region has the DNA TGTGCCAGCAGTGACGGACAGTTAAGCCTAGCCAAAAACATTCAGTACTTC. Amino acids: CASSDGQLSLAKNIQYF.

V gene TRBV4-1 combines with J gene TRBJ2-3; weak D call: TRBD2 (5 bases). The germline V gene encodes CDR1 MGHRA and CDR2 YSYEKL. The ends were cut back, 1 base at V and 4 bases at J, with 12 bases in the middle. The CDR3 has 15 residues. CDR3 protein: CASSQVGGSPDTQYF. The DNA of the CDR3 is TGCGCCAGCAGCCAAGTCGGTGGGAGCCCAGATACGCAGTATTTT.

This clonotype was seen more than once but under ten times. This chain connects TRBV29-1 to TRBJ2-7; D is unresolved. Germline V gene sequence: CDR1 SQVTM, CDR2 ANQGSEA. Trimming stripped 5 bases from V and 0 bases from J, with 8 bases between. CDR3 length: 12 amino acids. DNA for the CDR3: TGCAGCGTTCGTCCGAGCTCCTACGAGCAGTACTTC. It encodes CSVRPSSYEQYF.